Described below is a single T cell receptor (beta chain) sequence and its context. Its antigen is still unknown. The V and J ends lost 2 bases and 0 bases respectively, with 13 bases between them. The CDR3 has 15 amino acids. Per the germline V gene, CDR1 is SQVTM and CDR2 is ANQGSEA. Sequencing used immunoSEQ multiplex PCR; TCRdb keeps in-frame clones, though not all of them. The sample has about 130,000 clones; about 81% are singletons. The source of the sample is a study of radiation and T cells in renal cell carcinoma. Noted time point: blood 2 weeks post-SBRT. Described treatment: 15 Gy SBRT to primary tumor, nephrectomy 4 weeks later. Blood was sampled at baseline, 2 weeks and 4 weeks after SBRT. Clear cell pathology was present in this patient's renal cell carcinoma. Whole-study results and caveats: Top tumor clonotypes rose in blood 2 weeks post-radiation, then contracted. Pretreatment tumor biopsies were lacking, so baseline clonotypes are unknown.

The sequence was obtained from a woman aged 55-69 years with renal cell carcinoma. The V call is TRBV29-1, the J call TRBJ1-2; no clear D. The sample was blood, taken from a patient whose treatment included radiotherapy and nephrectomy. The CDR3 sequence: CSVETPPRANYGYTF. The CDR3 DNA sequence: TGCAGCGTTGAAACCCCCCCGAGAGCTAACTATGGCTACACCTTC.